The 10 T cell receptor beta chains below were found in one sample sequenced in a study of siplizumab effects on memory and regulatory T cells. This table comes from immunoSEQ multiplex PCR, and its TCRdb copy is limited to in-frame clones, with some not included. The table shows about 120,000 clones, with approximately 94% occurring only once. Input material: non-Treg CD4+ T cells sorted from blood. The receptors were gathered from a human donor in good health.

The rearrangement joins TRBV5-1 to TRBJ2-7; 8 nucleotides match TRBD2. V shed 0 bases and J 0 bases; nucleotides not matched to a gene: 8. The CDR3 contains 17 residues. CDR1 SGHRS and CDR2 YFSETQ come from the germline V gene. This CDR3 is CASSLAGRAGGSYEQYF. DNA of the CDR3: TGCGCCAGCAGCTTGGCCGGTAGGGCGGGAGGCTCCTACGAGCAGTACTTC.

The chain links TRBV18 to TRBJ2-1; 11 bases agree with TRBD2. The CDR3 runs 15 residues. The germline gives CDR1 KGHSH, CDR2 LQKENI. The V and J ends lost 2 bases and 5 bases, in that order; junction bases with no gene match: 2. The chain's CDR3 is CASSPTSGSHNEQFF. CDR3 nucleotides: TGTGCCAGCTCACCAACTAGCGGGAGCCACAATGAGCAGTTCTTC. The whole variable domain, remainder taken from reference TRBV18 and TRBJ2-1, is NAGVMQNPRHLVRRRGQEARLRCSPMKGHSHVYWYRQLPEEGLKFMVYLQKENIIDESGMPKERFSAEFPKEGPSILRIQQVVRGDSAAYFCASSPTSGSHNEQFFGPGTRLTVL.

This chain connects TRBV11-2 to TRBJ2-7; 8 bases are shared with TRBD1. J gave up 1 base and V 7 bases, and 6 bases lay outside the gene matches. Germline CDR1 and CDR2: SGHAT and FQNNGV. CDR3 length: 14 amino acids. CDR3 sequence: CASTLTGVSYEQYF. For the CDR3, the DNA is TGTGCCAGCACCCTGACAGGGGTTTCCTACGAGCAGTACTTC.

The rearrangement uses TRBV6-6 and TRBJ1-1, with 11 bases that match TRBD1. Germline-derived CDR1 and CDR2 are MNHNY and SVGAGI (reference sequence). The CDR3 totals 14 residues. The junction had 7 bases not matched to a gene; V was cut back by 8 bases and J by 5 bases. CDR3: CASRGTGGETEAFF. In DNA form, the CDR3 reads TGTGCCAGCCGGGGGACAGGGGGTGAAACTGAAGCTTTCTTT.

The chain is built from TRBV11-1 and TRBJ2-7, with D hard to call. The CDR3 contains 14 residues. Germline V lookup: CDR1 SGHAT, CDR2 FQDESV (reference sequence). Deletions cut 1 base from V and 4 bases from J, with 11 bases between. The CDR3 sequence is CASSLDLGWYEQYF. CDR3 coding DNA: TGTGCCAGCAGCTTAGATCTAGGGTGGTACGAGCAGTACTTC.

This chain uses TRBV25-1 with TRBJ2-3; TRBD2 matches at 7 bases. The junction had 4 bases not matched to a gene; V was cut back by 4 bases and J by 6 bases. The CDR3 covers 13 residues. The germline gives CDR1 MGHDK, CDR2 SYGVNS. The CDR3 is CASSASGVDTQYF. In DNA form, the CDR3 reads TGTGCCAGCAGTGCAAGCGGGGTGGATACGCAGTATTTT.

The chain couples TRBV10-3 to TRBJ2-1, with D unclear. The CDR3 runs to 13 residues. V was trimmed by 10 bases and J by 6 bases, leaving 16 bases between them. Germline CDR1 ENHRY, CDR2 SYGVKD. The CDR3 sequence is CATQGEWSNEQFF. The CDR3 nucleotides read TGTGCCACCCAAGGTGAATGGAGCAATGAGCAGTTCTTC.

This chain links TRBV4-1 with TRBJ2-1; either TRBD1 or TRBD2 may supply D (6 bases each). V was shortened by 3 bases and J by 12 bases, with 12 bases between the two germline ends. Germline CDR1 MGHRA, CDR2 YSYEKL. The CDR3 totals 12 residues. CDR3 coding DNA: TGCGCCAGCAGCCATCCCCGGGGGCGGCAGTTCTTC. It encodes CASSHPRGRQFF.

J is TRBJ1-6 and V is TRBV18; a possible D gene is TRBD1 (6 bases). The CDR3 totals 15 residues. CDR1 is KGHSH and CDR2 is LQKENI in the germline V gene. Trimming cost V 1 base and J 9 bases, with 13 bases left between them. The DNA of the CDR3 is TGTGCCAGCTCACCACTCGTACAGGGAGGTTCACCCCTCCACTTT. Translation gives CASSPLVQGGSPLHF.

The V call is TRBV5-4, the J call TRBJ1-1; D is possibly TRBD1 (5 bases). Trimming removed 3 bases at V and 3 bases at J, with 12 bases between. This CDR3 comprises 14 residues. CDR1 SGHNT and CDR2 YYREEE come from the germline V gene (reference sequence). The CDR3 protein is CASSWGTVDTEAFF. CDR3 DNA sequence: TGTGCCAGCAGCTGGGGGACCGTGGACACTGAAGCTTTCTTT.